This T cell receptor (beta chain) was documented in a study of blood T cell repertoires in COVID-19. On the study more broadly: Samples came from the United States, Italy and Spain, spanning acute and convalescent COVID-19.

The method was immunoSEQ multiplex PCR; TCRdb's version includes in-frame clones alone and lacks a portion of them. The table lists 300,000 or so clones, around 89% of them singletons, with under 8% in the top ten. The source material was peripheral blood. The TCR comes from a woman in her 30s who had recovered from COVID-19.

As DNA, the CDR3 is TGCGCCAGCAGCCACTCAGGGATCGGGGGAAACACCATATATTTT. It yields the protein CASSHSGIGGNTIYF. The V gene is TRBV4-3, the J gene TRBJ1-3; TRBD1 might be the D (5 bases). CDR3 length equals 15 residues. V lost 3 bases and J 4 bases, leaving 13 bases between the germline ends. The V gene's germline CDR1 is LGHNA and CDR2 YSLEER.